Below, 20 T cell receptor beta chains from the same sample are listed, as sequenced in a study of cytomegalovirus exposure and HLA in healthy donors. Measured with immunoSEQ multiplex PCR; TCRdb has only the in-frame clones, and not every one. This sample has roughly 150,000 clones; approximately 94% occur once, and the top ten carry around 1.9%. Sequencing was performed on PBMCs. The receptors shown here come from a man younger than 35 in good health and CMV-seropositive.

The sample holds one count of this clone. The chain recombines TRBV23-1 with TRBJ1-5; no reliable D call. TRBV23-1 is treated as an ORF (open reading frame) with a function not yet certain. CDR3 length: 16 amino acids. V lost 0 bases and J lost 1, with 10 bases in between. The CDR3 protein is CASSQSRPVSNQPQHF. The CDR3 DNA is TGCGCCAGCAGTCAATCGAGGCCCGTCAGCAATCAGCCCCAGCATTTT.

This clone was observed once. The rearrangement joins TRBV11-3 to TRBJ2-2; 9 positions match TRBD1. This CDR3 region has 15 residues. Germline assignment: CDR1 SGHNT and CDR2 YENEEA. The V and J ends lost 5 bases and 3 bases, in that order; junction bases with no gene match: 4. Written as DNA, the CDR3 is TGTGCCAGCAGCCACCGGGACAGGGACACCGGGGAGCTGTTTTTT. Protein product: CASSHRDRDTGELFF.

This clone was recorded only once. The V and J genes are TRBV6-5 and TRBJ2-6; D is uncertain. The CDR3 consists of 15 residues. The V and J ends lost 6 bases and 0 bases respectively, with 9 bases between them. Germline V CDR1 and CDR2: MNHEY, SVGAGI. CDR3 in amino acids: CASRLRRSGANVLTF. The CDR3 nucleotides are TGTGCCAGCAGATTGAGGCGCTCTGGGGCCAACGTCCTGACTTTC.

CDR3 loop: CASSIMAHSGNTIYF. DNA for the CDR3: TGTGCCAGTAGTATAATGGCCCACTCTGGAAACACCATATATTTT. The chain employs TRBV19 and TRBJ1-3; D is uncertain. The CDR3 contains 15 residues. The germline V gene has CDR1 LNHDA and CDR2 SQIVND (reference sequence). V was clipped by 2 bases and J by 0 bases, with 8 bases between them.

V is TRBV7-2 and J is TRBJ2-7; 9 nucleotides agree with TRBD2. CDR1 SGHTA and CDR2 FQGNSA come from the germline V gene. CDR3 size: 14 residues. J was trimmed by 2 bases and V by 5 bases; bases with no gene match: 4. The CDR3 region is CASSGGLAPYEQYF. CDR3 coding DNA: TGTGCCAGCAGCGGAGGACTAGCGCCCTACGAGCAGTACTTC.

CDR3 bases: TGTGCCAGCAGTCCTGGGGACAAAGCCTACGAGCAGTACTTC. It is translated as CASSPGDKAYEQYF. This chain links TRBV28 with TRBJ2-7, with D tentatively TRBD1 (6 bases). Trimming pared 5 bases from V and 2 bases from J, leaving 13 bases between. Germline assignment: CDR1 MDHEN and CDR2 SYDVKM. There are 14 residues in the CDR3.

This chain links TRBV10-3 with TRBJ2-5, with TRBD2 matching over 10 bases. The CDR3 contains 16 residues. V lost 10 bases to trimming and J lost 0 bases; unmatched junction nucleotides: 11. The germline CDR1 and CDR2 sequences are ENHRY and SYGVKD. The CDR3 nucleotides read TGTGCCACCCGGGCGGAGCGGGAGGGGTACCAAGAGACCCAGTACTTC. Its protein product is CATRAEREGYQETQYF.

This chain connects TRBV29-1 to TRBJ1-2; D is perhaps TRBD1 (6 bases). Looked up from germline, CDR1 is SQVTM and CDR2 is ANQGSEA. V lost 3 bases, J lost 8 bases, and 19 bases lay in between. This CDR3 contains 14 residues. The CDR3 DNA sequence: TGCAGCGTTGAGCCTCAAACAGGGTCGGGCGGCTACACCTTC. Its translation is CSVEPQTGSGGYTF.

The CDR3 reads CASTGDATEAFF. CDR3 sequence (DNA): TGTGCCAGCACTGGAGATGCCACTGAAGCTTTCTTT. The V call is TRBV2, the J call TRBJ1-1; D gene uncertain. Trimming took 7 bases from V and 4 from J, leaving 10 bases between them. CDR1 SNHLY and CDR2 FYNNEI come from the germline V gene. This CDR3 is built from 12 residues.

The V call is TRBV5-1, the J call TRBJ2-1; 7 bases map to TRBD2. This CDR3 has 18 residues. V lost 0 bases and J lost 2; bases outside the gene matches: 11. Germline V gives CDR1 SGHRS, CDR2 YFSETQ. The CDR3 DNA sequence: TGCGCCAGCAGCTTGGATCTTCGGGTGGGAGGGGCCTACAATGAGCAGTTCTTC. Amino acids: CASSLDLRVGGAYNEQFF.

Regarding this clone: Other DNA sequences in this specimen translate into the identical CDR3. This chain uses TRBV5-1 with TRBJ2-7; TRBD1 is a possible D gene (5 bases). The CDR3 totals 14 residues. V was pared by 4 bases and J by 2 bases, with 13 bases between. CDR1 and CDR2 (germline): SGHRS, YFSETQ. The CDR3: CASSLRQGTYEQYF. CDR3 DNA: TGCGCCAGCAGCCTAAGGCAGGGTACCTACGAGCAGTACTTC. Based on the CDR3 plus reference TRBV5-1 and TRBJ2-7, the full variable domain is KAGVTQTPRYLIKTRGQQVTLSCSPISGHRSVSWYQQTPGQGLQFLFEYFSETQRNKGNFPGRFSGRQFSNSRSEMNVSTLELGDSALYLCASSLRQGTYEQYFGPGTRLTVT.

This chain joins TRBV5-6 and TRBJ2-3; TRBD2 matches at 9 bases. Trimming at V came to 3 bases and at J to 2 bases, leaving 10 bases not matched to a gene. Germline values: CDR1 SGHDT, CDR2 YYEEEE. The CDR3 runs to 17 residues. DNA of the CDR3: TGTGCCAGCAGCTCCCTGGGTAGCGGGAGTCCCACAGATACGCAGTATTTT. The encoded protein is CASSSLGSGSPTDTQYF.

The chain combines TRBV27 with TRBJ2-5; the D is unclear. The CDR3 totals 16 residues. Germline V gene data show CDR1 as MNHEY and CDR2 as SMNVEV (reference sequence). V was shortened by 2 bases and J by 7 bases, with 20 bases between the two germline ends. The CDR3 loop is CASSLRNIPIPGTQYF. The DNA of the CDR3 is TGTGCCAGCAGTTTAAGGAACATACCCATACCGGGGACCCAGTACTTC.

This clone is a singleton in its sample. The chain has TRBV5-1 and TRBJ2-3, with D perhaps matching TRBD2 (6 bases). V was clipped by 3 bases and J by 4 bases, with 6 bases between them. The CDR3 loop spans 12 amino acids. Germline-derived CDR1 and CDR2 are SGHRS and YFSETQ. The CDR3 DNA reads as TGCGCCAGCAGCTGGGGGGCAGATACGCAGTATTTT. Amino acids: CASSWGADTQYF.

This rearrangement joins TRBV5-1 to TRBJ1-2; 7 bases agree with TRBD1. This CDR3 region has 14 residues. Germline-derived CDR1 and CDR2 are SGHRS and YFSETQ. The V gene end was trimmed by 4 bases and the J gene end by 7 bases; junction bases not matched to a gene: 10. The CDR3 nucleotides read TGCGCCAGCAGCCGGATCTCGACAGGGACTGGCTACACCTTC. Protein: CASSRISTGTGYTF. The full variable domain, completed using reference TRBV5-1 and TRBJ1-2, is KAGVTQTPRYLIKTRGQQVTLSCSPISGHRSVSWYQQTPGQGLQFLFEYFSETQRNKGNFPGRFSGRQFSNSRSEMNVSTLELGDSALYLCASSRISTGTGYTFGSGTRLTVV.

V gene TRBV13 combines with J gene TRBJ2-1, with 9 positions matching TRBD2. This CDR3 contains 16 residues. Germline CDR1 and CDR2: PRHDT and FYEKMQ (reference sequence). The ends lost 5 bases at V and 5 bases at J; junction bases unmatched: 10. CDR3 DNA sequence: TGTGCCAGCAGCCCTCCGGCGGGAGGGCGTAACAATGAGCAGTTCTTC. Residues: CASSPPAGGRNNEQFF.

The gene calls are TRBV7-9 and TRBJ2-7, with D unresolved. Germline CDR1 reads SEHNR; CDR2 reads FQNEAQ (reference sequence). Trimming removed 3 bases at V and 3 bases at J, with 3 bases between. The CDR3 spans 11 residues. The CDR3 loop is CASSFSYEQYF. In DNA, the CDR3 is TGTGCCAGCAGCTTTAGCTACGAGCAGTACTTC.

This clone was detected once. Other DNA sequences from this sample encode an identical CDR3 as well. The chain employs TRBV2 and TRBJ2-3; 7 bases align to TRBD2. This CDR3 is 15 amino acids long. Trimming took 4 bases from V and 3 from J; bases not matched to a gene: 7. Germline lookup yields CDR1 SNHLY and CDR2 FYNNEI. CDR3 nucleotide sequence: TGTGCCAGCAGTGCACCCGGGGGGAGGACAGATACGCAGTATTTT. Its translation: CASSAPGGRTDTQYF.

The CDR3, as DNA: TGCGCCAGCAGCTTAGGAGGGACCACCTACGAGCAGTACTTC. As protein: CASSLGGTTYEQYF. This sequence joins TRBV5-1 and TRBJ2-7; possibly TRBD2 for D (6 bases). V was cut by 2 bases and J by 2 bases, with 11 bases left in between. CDR3 length: 14 residues. Per the germline V gene, CDR1 is SGHRS and CDR2 is YFSETQ.

V gene TRBV18 combines with J gene TRBJ2-1; 8 bases map to TRBD1. The V gene's germline CDR1 is KGHSH and CDR2 LQKENI. The CDR3 runs 16 residues. V lost 6 bases, J lost 0 bases, and 7 bases stayed unmatched. The chain's CDR3 is CASSSPQGASYNEQFF. The DNA for the CDR3 is TGTGCCAGCTCGTCCCCCCAGGGGGCCTCCTACAATGAGCAGTTCTTC.